The rows below give T cell receptor beta chains drawn from one sample of a study of blood T cell repertoires in COVID-19. TCRdb's table, derived via immunoSEQ multiplex PCR, lists solely in-frame clones and lacks some. The sample has more than 200,000 clones; around 90% are singletons. The sequencing input was PBMCs or T cells enriched from blood (not recorded which). The receptors originated from a woman between 45 and 60 years old who had recovered from COVID-19. Both conserved end residues are part of each CDR3. The D gene is left open where the match is weak. Clone size is given for some rows only: seen once, a few or many times, or a class if the clone is expanded.

abundance: -
d_gene: -
j_gene: TRBJ1-1
v_gene: TRBV23-1
CDR3nt: TGCGCCAGCAGCCTCTTTTGTCGGGTTTACGTCACTGAAGCTTTCTTT
CDR3aa: CASSLFCRVYVTEAFF

abundance: -
d_gene: TRBD2
j_gene: TRBJ2-1
v_gene: TRBV27
CDR3nt: TGTGCCAGCAGTCCACTAACTAGCGGGCAGGATGAGCAGTTCTTC
CDR3aa: CASSPLTSGQDEQFF

abundance: once
d_gene: -
j_gene: TRBJ2-3
v_gene: TRBV9
CDR3nt: TGTGCCAGCAGCGCCTCCTCGGTAGCGAGCACAGATACGCAGTATTTT
CDR3aa: CASSASSVASTDTQYF

abundance: -
d_gene: TRBD2
j_gene: TRBJ2-2
v_gene: TRBV5-1
CDR3nt: TGCGCCAGCAGCTTGGAGGCGGGAGGGCCCACCGGGGAGCTGTTTTTT
CDR3aa: CASSLEAGGPTGELFF

abundance: -
d_gene: TRBD1
j_gene: TRBJ1-1
v_gene: TRBV28
CDR3nt: TGTGCCAGCAGTTTACCGGGACAGGGGAAATCTGAAGCTTTCTTT
CDR3aa: CASSLPGQGKSEAFF

abundance: -
d_gene: TRBD1
j_gene: TRBJ2-7
v_gene: TRBV29-1
CDR3nt: TGCAGCGTCGGACAGGGGCTCAACGAGCAGTACTTC
CDR3aa: CSVGQGLNEQYF

abundance: -
d_gene: -
j_gene: TRBJ2-7
v_gene: TRBV4-1
CDR3nt: TGCGCCAGCAGCCATCCCGGGACAAATGGGCCGCAGTACTTC
CDR3aa: CASSHPGTNGPQYF

abundance: -
d_gene: TRBD2
j_gene: TRBJ2-3
v_gene: TRBV7-9
CDR3nt: TGTGCCAGCAGCTCCTTGACTAGCGTATACACAGATACGCAGTATTTT
CDR3aa: CASSSLTSVYTDTQYF

abundance: -
d_gene: TRBD2
j_gene: TRBJ2-1
v_gene: TRBV5-8
CDR3nt: TGTGCCAGCAGCTTGTCAGCGGGACGGGGCGAGCAGTTCTTC
CDR3aa: CASSLSAGRGEQFF

abundance: -
d_gene: TRBD2
j_gene: TRBJ2-7
v_gene: TRBV6-2/TRBV6-3
CDR3nt: TGTGCCAGCAGTACCGGGACTACTAACGAGCAGTACTTC
CDR3aa: CASSTGTTNEQYF

abundance: -
d_gene: -
j_gene: TRBJ1-2
v_gene: TRBV2
CDR3nt: TGTGCCAGCGGGGGAGAGGAGGGGTTTTCCGGCTACACCTTC
CDR3aa: CASGGEEGFSGYTF

abundance: -
d_gene: TRBD1
j_gene: TRBJ1-1
v_gene: TRBV5-8
CDR3nt: TGTGCCAGCCGAGAGGACAGGATGAACACTGAAGCTTTCTTT
CDR3aa: CASREDRMNTEAFF

abundance: -
d_gene: -
j_gene: TRBJ1-5
v_gene: TRBV21-1
CDR3nt: TGTGCCAGCAGCGTAGAGAATTGGCCCCAGCATTTT
CDR3aa: CASSVENWPQHF

abundance: -
d_gene: TRBD1
j_gene: TRBJ1-2
v_gene: TRBV6-6
CDR3nt: TGTGCCAGCAGTCGCCCTCCTGGGACAGGGGCACTCTATGGCTACACCTTC
CDR3aa: CASSRPPGTGALYGYTF

abundance: once
d_gene: -
j_gene: TRBJ1-5
v_gene: TRBV7-9
CDR3nt: TGTGCCAGCAGCTTAGATCACGGTCAGCCCCAGCATTTT
CDR3aa: CASSLDHGQPQHF

abundance: -
d_gene: TRBD2
j_gene: TRBJ2-1
v_gene: TRBV14
CDR3nt: TGTGCCAGCAGTTCTTTATCGGGACTAGCAGACTACAATGAGCAGTTCTTC
CDR3aa: CASSSLSGLADYNEQFF

abundance: -
d_gene: -
j_gene: TRBJ2-7
v_gene: TRBV14
CDR3nt: TGTGCCAGCAGCCAACTGGACAGCTTCTACGAGCAGTACTTC
CDR3aa: CASSQLDSFYEQYF

abundance: -
d_gene: -
j_gene: TRBJ2-3
v_gene: TRBV2
CDR3nt: TGTGCCAGCACTTGGGGCACTAGCACAGATACGCAGTATTTT
CDR3aa: CASTWGTSTDTQYF

abundance: many
d_gene: TRBD1
j_gene: TRBJ1-3
v_gene: TRBV6-2/TRBV6-3
CDR3nt: TGTGCCAGCAGTTACAGCGGACAGGGGAGCCCTGGAAACACCATATATTTT
CDR3aa: CASSYSGQGSPGNTIYF

abundance: once
d_gene: -
j_gene: TRBJ2-3
v_gene: TRBV7-2
CDR3nt: TGTGCCAGCAGCTTAGACGGGAGCACAGATACGCAGTATTTT
CDR3aa: CASSLDGSTDTQYF

abundance: -
d_gene: TRBD1
j_gene: TRBJ1-5
v_gene: TRBV20-1
CDR3nt: TGCAGTGCTAGTTCGGGACAGGGGACACTCTATCAGCCCCAGCATTTT
CDR3aa: CSASSGQGTLYQPQHF

abundance: -
d_gene: TRBD1
j_gene: TRBJ1-1
v_gene: TRBV5-1
CDR3nt: TGCGCCAGCAGCTTGGATCCGGACAGGCCACGAGCTTTCTTT
CDR3aa: CASSLDPDRPRAFF

abundance: -
d_gene: -
j_gene: TRBJ1-2
v_gene: TRBV11-2
CDR3nt: TGTGCCAGCAGCTTAGCCTCAGGGGTTGACGGCTACACCTTC
CDR3aa: CASSLASGVDGYTF

abundance: -
d_gene: -
j_gene: TRBJ2-1
v_gene: TRBV27
CDR3nt: TGTGCCAGCAGTCTTCGACCAGGAGGCTACAATGAGCAGTTCTTC
CDR3aa: CASSLRPGGYNEQFF

abundance: -
d_gene: -
j_gene: TRBJ2-2
v_gene: TRBV11-3
CDR3nt: TGTGCCAGCAGCTTCAGGGATCCCGGGGAGCTGTTTTTT
CDR3aa: CASSFRDPGELFF

abundance: few
d_gene: TRBD1
j_gene: TRBJ1-2
v_gene: TRBV18
CDR3nt: TGTGCCAGCTCACCATGGGACAGAGAGAGCTATGGCTACACCTTC
CDR3aa: CASSPWDRESYGYTF

abundance: -
d_gene: -
j_gene: TRBJ1-4
v_gene: TRBV4-1
CDR3nt: TGCGCCAGCAGGCCTCGAGACAGAACGAATGAAAAACTGTTTTTT
CDR3aa: CASRPRDRTNEKLFF

abundance: -
d_gene: -
j_gene: TRBJ1-6
v_gene: TRBV11-2
CDR3nt: TGTGCCAGCAGATCGACAGGAAGAAGGTCCAATTCACCCCTCCACTTT
CDR3aa: CASRSTGRRSNSPLHF

abundance: few
d_gene: -
j_gene: TRBJ1-4
v_gene: TRBV10-3
CDR3nt: TGTGCCATCCAAGGCCGCAACGAGGCAACTAATGAAAAACTGTTTTTT
CDR3aa: CAIQGRNEATNEKLFF

abundance: few
d_gene: TRBD1
j_gene: TRBJ1-1
v_gene: TRBV19
CDR3nt: TGTGCCAGCCGGGACAGCACGAGGACTGAAGCTTTCTTT
CDR3aa: CASRDSTRTEAFF

abundance: -
d_gene: TRBD1
j_gene: TRBJ2-7
v_gene: TRBV30
CDR3nt: TGTGCCTGGAGTAGTCAGGGGGCTGGCGAGCAGTACTTC
CDR3aa: CAWSSQGAGEQYF

abundance: -
d_gene: -
j_gene: TRBJ1-3
v_gene: TRBV18
CDR3nt: TGTGCCAGCTCACCAAACTCTAGGATCCCTGGAAACACCATATATTTT
CDR3aa: CASSPNSRIPGNTIYF

abundance: once
d_gene: TRBD2
j_gene: TRBJ2-1
v_gene: TRBV7-6
CDR3nt: TGTGCCAGCAGCTTAGCGTTCGCGGGGGAGAGCTCCTACAATGAGCAGTTCTTC
CDR3aa: CASSLAFAGESSYNEQFF

abundance: few
d_gene: -
j_gene: TRBJ2-1
v_gene: TRBV2
CDR3nt: TGTGCCAGCAGACCTACTAGGAGGGATGAGCAGTTCTTC
CDR3aa: CASRPTRRDEQFF

abundance: -
d_gene: TRBD2
j_gene: TRBJ2-5
v_gene: TRBV5-1
CDR3nt: TGCGCCAGCAGCCCGGGAGGAGAAGGAGAGACCCAGTACTTC
CDR3aa: CASSPGGEGETQYF

abundance: large
d_gene: -
j_gene: TRBJ2-1
v_gene: TRBV4-2
CDR3nt: TGTGCCAGCAGCCAAGATCTGGAACAGGCAGGGGAGCAGTTCTTC
CDR3aa: CASSQDLEQAGEQFF

abundance: -
d_gene: -
j_gene: TRBJ1-2
v_gene: TRBV18
CDR3nt: TGTGCCAGCTCACCAGGGTTGGTCAAAACGTCGAGGGATGGCTACACCTTC
CDR3aa: CASSPGLVKTSRDGYTF

abundance: -
d_gene: TRBD2
j_gene: TRBJ2-1
v_gene: TRBV3-1/TRBV3-2
CDR3nt: TGTGCCAGCAGCCCCGTAAGCGGGAGGTACAATGAGCAGTTCTTC
CDR3aa: CASSPVSGRYNEQFF

abundance: -
d_gene: TRBD2
j_gene: TRBJ2-1
v_gene: TRBV11-2
CDR3nt: TGTGCCAGCAGCTTCTCTAGCGGAAACAATGAGCAGTTCTTC
CDR3aa: CASSFSSGNNEQFF

abundance: -
d_gene: -
j_gene: TRBJ2-7
v_gene: TRBV6-5
CDR3nt: TGTGCCAGCAGCACCACCGGTCTGGACGAGCAGTACTTC
CDR3aa: CASSTTGLDEQYF

abundance: -
d_gene: TRBD1
j_gene: TRBJ2-7
v_gene: TRBV5-1
CDR3nt: TGCGCCAGCAGCTTGGGACAGGGGGTCGACTACGAGCAGTACTTC
CDR3aa: CASSLGQGVDYEQYF

abundance: -
d_gene: -
j_gene: TRBJ2-7
v_gene: TRBV3-1/TRBV3-2
CDR3nt: TGTGCCAGCAGCCTCCAGGGGGGAAAGTACGAGCAGTACTTC
CDR3aa: CASSLQGGKYEQYF

abundance: -
d_gene: -
j_gene: TRBJ1-5
v_gene: TRBV6-1
CDR3nt: TGTGCCAGCAGTGAAGCTGACATTCCAATCAGGCCCCAGCATTTT
CDR3aa: CASSEADIPIRPQHF

abundance: -
d_gene: -
j_gene: TRBJ1-6
v_gene: TRBV18
CDR3nt: TGTGCCAGCTCACCATCACAGGGTAATCCGAATTCACCCCTCCACTTT
CDR3aa: CASSPSQGNPNSPLHF

abundance: -
d_gene: TRBD2
j_gene: TRBJ2-3
v_gene: TRBV5-4
CDR3nt: TGTGCCAGCAGCTTGAAACTAGCGGGACCCAGCACAGATACGCAGTATTTT
CDR3aa: CASSLKLAGPSTDTQYF

abundance: -
d_gene: -
j_gene: TRBJ2-3
v_gene: TRBV5-1
CDR3nt: TGCGCCAGCAGGGCCAGCACAGATACGCAGTATTTT
CDR3aa: CASRASTDTQYF